This T cell receptor beta chain stems from a study of regulatory T cells in long-lasting Graves disease. Study-level points and caveats: Compared with new cases, persistent Graves' patients showed reduced TCR diversity. TRBV28, TRBJ1-2 and TRBJ2-5 were favored in persistent disease. With some 2,700 shared public clonotypes, persistent patients exceeded new patients, who shared about a thousand.

This clonotype was observed many times. The antigen is unknown. A read error may produce the germline difference seen at one junction end. To make TCR beta libraries, researchers used iRepertoire HTBI primers and Arm-PCR of CDR3 regions. TCRdb recomputed calls from the multiplex PCR reads with MiXCR, one row per CDR3 protein. The sample consists of some 330,000 distinct CDR3 sequences, 12% of them appearing once. Described time point: newly diagnosed GD, antithyroid drugs for less than 3 months. The TCR library used RNA extracted from PBMCs. The patients were drawn from one endocrinology department in Xi'an, China. Germline CDR1 DFQATT, CDR2 SNEGSKA (reference sequence). CDR3 length equals 17 residues. These same records also appear under a second study, on T cells in Graves' hyperthyroidism and ophthalmopathy.

This chain connects TRBV20-1 to TRBJ2-1; the match to TRBD2 covers 9 bases. The sequencing used peripheral blood mononuclear cells (PBMCs), collected at new diagnosis, from a patient treated with antithyroid drugs. The receptor comes from a woman aged 18-30 years with Graves disease. The CDR3: CSARGAGGSFSYNEQFF. CDR3 DNA sequence: TGCAGTGCAAGAGGGGCGGGAGGGTCTTTCTCCTACAATGAGCAGTTCTTC.